Reported below is one TCR beta chain. The antigen is unknown. The data were taken from a study of CD8+ T cells in alopecia areata. Overall study results and limits: Links between baseline CD8+ expansion and response need larger treated cohorts.

Treatment denoted: oral pan-JAK inhibitor, 5-10 mg twice daily. Collected material from alopecia areata patients comprised lesional scalp punch biopsies and peripheral blood. There are 16 residues in the CDR3. The J segment lost 1 base and the V segment lost 2 bases, leaving 6 bases of the junction unmatched. The germline CDR1 and CDR2 sequences are SGHDT and YYEEEE. Following extraction, RNA underwent reverse transcription to cDNA, which served as the sequencing template. TCRdb's copy holds only in-frame clones and misses some; the assay was immunoSEQ multiplex PCR. Of roughly 40,000 clones listed, around 90% are singletons.

The chain links TRBV5-6 to TRBJ2-1; 7 bases align to TRBD2. The receptor was isolated from a human donor with alopecia areata. Sequencing was performed on CD8+ T cells sorted from blood, taken at week 24, from a patient treated with tofacitinib. The CDR3 sequence is CASSFIPGGSYNEQFF. Here the CDR3 DNA reads TGTGCCAGCAGCTTTATCCCCGGGGGGTCCTACAATGAGCAGTTCTTC.